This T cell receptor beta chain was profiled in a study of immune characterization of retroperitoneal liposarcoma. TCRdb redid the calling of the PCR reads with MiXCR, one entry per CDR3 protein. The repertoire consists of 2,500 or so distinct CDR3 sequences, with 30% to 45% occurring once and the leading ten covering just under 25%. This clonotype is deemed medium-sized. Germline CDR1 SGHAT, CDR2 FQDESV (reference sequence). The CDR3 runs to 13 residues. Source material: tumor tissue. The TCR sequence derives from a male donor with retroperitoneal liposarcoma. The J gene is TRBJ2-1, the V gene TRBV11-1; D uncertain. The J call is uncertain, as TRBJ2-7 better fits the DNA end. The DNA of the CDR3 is TGTGCCAGCAGCTCGGACGGCTCCTACGAGCAGTACTTC. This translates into CASSSDGSYEQYF.